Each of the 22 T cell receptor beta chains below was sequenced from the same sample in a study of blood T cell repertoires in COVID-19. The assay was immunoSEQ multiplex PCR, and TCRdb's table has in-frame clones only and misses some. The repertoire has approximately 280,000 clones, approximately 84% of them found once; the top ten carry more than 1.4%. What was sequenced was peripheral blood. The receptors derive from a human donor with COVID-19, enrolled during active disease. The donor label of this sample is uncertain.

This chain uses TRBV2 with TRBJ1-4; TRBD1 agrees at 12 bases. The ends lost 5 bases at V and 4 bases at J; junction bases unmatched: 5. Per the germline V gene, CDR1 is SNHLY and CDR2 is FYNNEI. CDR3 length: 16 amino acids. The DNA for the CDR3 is TGTGCCAGCAGTTTGGGACAGGGGGCGGTTAATGAAAAACTGTTTTTT. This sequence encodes CASSLGQGAVNEKLFF.

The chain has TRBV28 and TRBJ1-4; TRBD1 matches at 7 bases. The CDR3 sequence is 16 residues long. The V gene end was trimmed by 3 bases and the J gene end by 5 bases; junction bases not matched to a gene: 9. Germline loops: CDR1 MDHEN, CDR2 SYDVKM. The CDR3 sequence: CASSFEGATANEKLFF. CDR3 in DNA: TGTGCCAGCAGTTTTGAGGGGGCTACCGCAAATGAAAAACTGTTTTTT.

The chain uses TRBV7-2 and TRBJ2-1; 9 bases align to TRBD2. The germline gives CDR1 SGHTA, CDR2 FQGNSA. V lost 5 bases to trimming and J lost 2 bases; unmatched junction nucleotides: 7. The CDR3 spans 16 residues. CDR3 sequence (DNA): TGTGCCAGCAGCCCTCACAGCGGGAGGACCTACAATGAGCAGTTCTTC. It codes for CASSPHSGRTYNEQFF.

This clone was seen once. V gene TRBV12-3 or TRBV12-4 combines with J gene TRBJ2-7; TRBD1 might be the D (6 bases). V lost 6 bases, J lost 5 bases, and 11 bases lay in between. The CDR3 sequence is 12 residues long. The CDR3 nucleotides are TGTGCCAGCAGGGCCCGACAGGACGAGCAGTACTTC. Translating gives CASRARQDEQYF.

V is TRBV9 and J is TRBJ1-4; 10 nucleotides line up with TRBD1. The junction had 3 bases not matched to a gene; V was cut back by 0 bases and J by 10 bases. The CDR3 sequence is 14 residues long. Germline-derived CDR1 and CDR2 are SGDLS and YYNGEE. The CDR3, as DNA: TGTGCCAGCAGCGTAGGACAGGGGGCAGGAAAACTGTTTTTT. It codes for CASSVGQGAGKLFF.

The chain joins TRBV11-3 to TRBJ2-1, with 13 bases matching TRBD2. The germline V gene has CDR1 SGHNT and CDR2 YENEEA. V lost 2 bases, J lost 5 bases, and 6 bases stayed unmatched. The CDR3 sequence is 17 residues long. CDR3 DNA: TGTGCCAGCAGCTTACCCCGTGGGACTAGCGGGGACAATGAGCAGTTCTTC. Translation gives CASSLPRGTSGDNEQFF.

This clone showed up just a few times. As DNA, the CDR3 is TGTGCCAGCAGCGTTAGTCTGAGTGAGACCCAGTACTTC. As protein: CASSVSLSETQYF. The chain employs TRBV9 and TRBJ2-5; no clear D gene. The germline CDR1 and CDR2 sequences are SGDLS and YYNGEE. CDR3 length: 13 amino acids. Trimming pared 2 bases from V and 5 bases from J, leaving 10 bases between.

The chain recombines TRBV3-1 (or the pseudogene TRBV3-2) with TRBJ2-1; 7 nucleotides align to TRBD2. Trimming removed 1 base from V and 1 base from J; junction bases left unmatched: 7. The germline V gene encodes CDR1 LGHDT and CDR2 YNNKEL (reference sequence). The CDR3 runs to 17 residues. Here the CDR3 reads CASSQAGQAGSYNEQFF. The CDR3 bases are TGTGCCAGCAGCCAAGCAGGGCAAGCGGGATCCTACAATGAGCAGTTCTTC.

CDR3 protein: CASSIAFSGDTEAFF. The DNA of the CDR3 is TGTGCCAGTAGTATAGCGTTCTCCGGGGACACTGAAGCTTTCTTT. The rearrangement uses TRBV19 and TRBJ1-1; D is undetermined. CDR1 and CDR2 (germline): LNHDA, SQIVND (reference sequence). The CDR3 has 15 residues. V dropped 1 base and J dropped 3 bases, with 12 bases sitting between them. The whole variable domain, remainder taken from reference TRBV19 and TRBJ1-1, is DGGITQSPKYLFRKEGQNVTLSCEQNLNHDAMYWYRQDPGQGLRLIYYSQIVNDFQKGDIAEGYSVSREKKESFPLTVTSAQKNPTAFYLCASSIAFSGDTEAFFGQGTRLTVV.

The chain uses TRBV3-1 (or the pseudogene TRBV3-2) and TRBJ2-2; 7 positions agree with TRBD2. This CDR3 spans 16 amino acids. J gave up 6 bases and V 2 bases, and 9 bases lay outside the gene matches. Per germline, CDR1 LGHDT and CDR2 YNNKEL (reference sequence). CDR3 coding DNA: TGTGCCAGCAGCCAAAGGGCGGGAGCCCCTCCCGGGGAGCTGTTTTTT. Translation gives CASSQRAGAPPGELFF.

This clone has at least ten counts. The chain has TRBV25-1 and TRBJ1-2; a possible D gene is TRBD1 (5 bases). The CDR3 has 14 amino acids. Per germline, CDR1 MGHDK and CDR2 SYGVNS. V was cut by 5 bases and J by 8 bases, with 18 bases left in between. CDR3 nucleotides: TGTGCCAGCAGTAGACAGTCTGCCCGGTGGGGCTACACCTTC. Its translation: CASSRQSARWGYTF.

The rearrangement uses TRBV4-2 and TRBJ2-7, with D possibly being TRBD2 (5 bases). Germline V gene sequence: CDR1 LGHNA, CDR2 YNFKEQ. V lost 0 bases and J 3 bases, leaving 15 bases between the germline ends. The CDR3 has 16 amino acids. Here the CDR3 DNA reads TGTGCCAGCAGCCAAGACTTAAATGCCGGGGTCTACGAGCAGTACTTC. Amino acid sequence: CASSQDLNAGVYEQYF.

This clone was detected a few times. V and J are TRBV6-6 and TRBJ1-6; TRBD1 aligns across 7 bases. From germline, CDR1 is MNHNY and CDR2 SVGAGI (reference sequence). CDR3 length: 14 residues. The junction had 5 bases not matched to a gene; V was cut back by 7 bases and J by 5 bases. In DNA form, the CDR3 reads TGTGCCAGCACCCGGGGGACAGATAATTCACCCCTCCACTTT. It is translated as CASTRGTDNSPLHF.

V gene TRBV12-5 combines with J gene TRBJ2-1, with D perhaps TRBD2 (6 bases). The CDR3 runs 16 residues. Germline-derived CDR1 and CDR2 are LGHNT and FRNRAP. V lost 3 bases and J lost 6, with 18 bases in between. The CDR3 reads CASGFSTAGTPNEQFF. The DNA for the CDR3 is TGTGCTAGTGGTTTCTCGACAGCGGGCACCCCCAATGAGCAGTTCTTC.

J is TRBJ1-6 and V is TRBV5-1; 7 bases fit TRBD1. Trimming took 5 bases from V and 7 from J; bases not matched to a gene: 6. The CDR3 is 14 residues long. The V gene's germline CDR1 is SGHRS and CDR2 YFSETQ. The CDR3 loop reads CASSPDRANSPLHF. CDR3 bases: TGCGCCAGCAGTCCCGACAGGGCCAATTCACCCCTCCACTTT.

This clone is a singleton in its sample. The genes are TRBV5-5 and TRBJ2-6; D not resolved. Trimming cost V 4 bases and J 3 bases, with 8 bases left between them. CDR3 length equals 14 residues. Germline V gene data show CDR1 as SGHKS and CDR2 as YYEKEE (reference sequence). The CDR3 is CASSRVIGANVLTF. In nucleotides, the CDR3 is TGTGCCAGCAGCCGGGTAATTGGGGCCAACGTCCTGACTTTC.

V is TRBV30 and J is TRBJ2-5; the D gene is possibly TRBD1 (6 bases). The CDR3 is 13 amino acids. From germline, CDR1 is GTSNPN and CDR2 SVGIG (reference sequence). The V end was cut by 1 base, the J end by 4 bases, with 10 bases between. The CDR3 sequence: CAWSGGGRETQYF. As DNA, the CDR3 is TGTGCCTGGAGTGGAGGGGGTCGAGAGACCCAGTACTTC.

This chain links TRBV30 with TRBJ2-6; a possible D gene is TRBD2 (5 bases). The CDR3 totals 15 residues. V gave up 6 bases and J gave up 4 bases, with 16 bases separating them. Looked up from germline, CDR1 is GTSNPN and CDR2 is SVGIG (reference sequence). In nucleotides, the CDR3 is TGTGCCTGCGGCCCACTTACGGGGGGGGCCAACGTCCTGACTTTC. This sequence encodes CACGPLTGGANVLTF.

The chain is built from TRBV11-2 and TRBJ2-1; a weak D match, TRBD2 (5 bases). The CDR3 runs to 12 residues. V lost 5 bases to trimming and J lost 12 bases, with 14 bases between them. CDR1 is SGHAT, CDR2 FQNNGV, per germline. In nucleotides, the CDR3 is TGTGCCAGCAGCCCGCTCCCCGGAGGGCAGTTCTTC. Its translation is CASSPLPGGQFF.

The CDR3 spells CASSVATREQGEQFF. The CDR3 bases are TGTGCCAGCAGCGTAGCTACCCGGGAGCAGGGTGAGCAGTTCTTC. The V and J genes are TRBV9 and TRBJ2-1; D perhaps matches TRBD2 (6 bases). Germline loops: CDR1 SGDLS, CDR2 YYNGEE. Trimming pared 0 bases from V and 9 bases from J, leaving 16 bases between. The CDR3 loop spans 15 amino acids.

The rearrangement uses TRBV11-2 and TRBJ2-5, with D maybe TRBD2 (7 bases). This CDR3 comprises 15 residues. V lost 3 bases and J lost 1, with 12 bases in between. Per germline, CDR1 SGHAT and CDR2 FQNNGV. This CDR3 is CASSLGGGGQETQYF. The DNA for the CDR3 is TGTGCCAGCAGCTTGGGAGGGGGGGGCCAAGAGACCCAGTACTTC.

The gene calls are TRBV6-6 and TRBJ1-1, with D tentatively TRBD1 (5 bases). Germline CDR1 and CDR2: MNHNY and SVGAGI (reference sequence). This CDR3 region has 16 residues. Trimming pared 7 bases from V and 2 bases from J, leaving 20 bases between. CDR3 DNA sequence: TGTGCCAGCACCGACCTATTTGGGGGGGTAAACACTGAAGCTTTCTTT. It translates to CASTDLFGGVNTEAFF.